The rows below give T cell receptor beta chains drawn from one sample of a study of vaccination and CD4 T cells after COVID-19. TCRdb itself ran the PCR reads through MiXCR, one entry per CDR3 protein. The profile covers just over 7,500 distinct CDR3 sequences, with about 31% appearing a single time and roughly an eighth taken by the ten largest. These receptors have no identified antigens. Sample: CD4+ T cells from blood, cultured in vitro. These receptors came from a human donor in good health. The CDR3 runs from the conserved cysteine through the conserved F or W. The D gene is left open where the match is weak. Size tells how often a clone was seen (once, few, many) or the class of an expanded clone, and some rows leave it out.

j_call | v_call | d_call | clone_size | cdr3_aa | cdr3_nt
TRBJ1-1 | TRBV27 | - | - | CASSFFRDTEAFF | TGTGCCAGCAGTTTTTTCAGGGACACTGAAGCTTTCTTT
TRBJ2-5 | TRBV5-1 | TRBD1 | once | CASGDRAVETQYF | TGCGCCAGCGGGGACAGGGCCGTGGAGACCCAGTACTTC
TRBJ2-5 | TRBV5-6 | TRBD1 | - | CASSGRTGWSETQYF | TGTGCCAGCAGCGGGAGGACAGGGTGGTCAGAGACCCAGTACTTC
TRBJ2-7 | TRBV4-3 | - | - | CASSHTWDGHTYEQYF | TGCGCCAGCAGCCACACGTGGGACGGGCATACCTACGAGCAGTACTTC
TRBJ2-3 | TRBV6-1 | TRBD2 | few | CASSTGGGPDTQYF | TGTGCCAGCAGCACCGGGGGGGGGCCAGATACGCAGTATTTT
TRBJ1-2 | TRBV28 | - | medium-sized | CASALEGLEANYGYTF | TGTGCCAGCGCCTTGGAGGGGCTTGAAGCTAACTATGGCTACACCTTC
TRBJ2-2 | TRBV4-1 | - | - | CASSQDLGRNTGELFF | TGCGCCAGCAGCCAAGATCTCGGGAGAAACACCGGGGAGCTGTTTTTT
TRBJ2-7 | TRBV6-4 | TRBD2 | - | CASISGRIYEQYF | TGTGCCAGCATTAGCGGGAGGATATACGAGCAGTACTTC
TRBJ1-5 | TRBV7-2 | - | few | CASSLDTAPNQPQHF | TGTGCCAGCAGCTTAGACACAGCTCCCAATCAGCCCCAGCATTTT
TRBJ1-1 | TRBV28 | TRBD1 | - | CASSRQGISPEAFF | TGTGCCAGCAGTCGACAGGGAATCTCTCCTGAAGCTTTCTTT
TRBJ1-2 | TRBV15 | - | - | CATSRDLHHGYTF | TGTGCCACCAGCAGAGATCTCCACCATGGCTACACCTTC
TRBJ2-7 | TRBV6-2/TRBV6-3 | TRBD1 | - | CASSTYRDRGNEQYF | TGTGCCAGCAGTACCTATCGGGACAGGGGCAACGAGCAGTACTTC
TRBJ2-7 | TRBV7-9 | TRBD2 | few | CASSLGGGSSYEQYF | TGTGCCAGCAGCTTAGGCGGCGGGAGTTCCTACGAGCAGTACTTC
TRBJ2-5 | TRBV20-1 | - | few | CSARDQAWGRETQYF | TGCAGTGCTAGAGATCAAGCCTGGGGGCGAGAGACCCAGTACTTC
TRBJ2-1 | TRBV6-5 | - | - | CASSSRVNRNEQFF | TGTGCCAGCAGTTCTCGGGTTAACAGGAATGAGCAGTTCTTC
TRBJ2-7 | TRBV27 | TRBD1 | few | CASSPMGQTSYEQYF | TGTGCCAGCAGTCCAATGGGACAGACCTCCTACGAGCAGTACTTC
TRBJ2-1 | TRBV6-1 | TRBD2 | few | CASGLAGVEGYNEQFF | TGTGCCAGCGGCCTAGCGGGAGTGGAGGGTTACAATGAGCAGTTCTTC
TRBJ2-3 | TRBV6-5 | - | - | CASSYTESTDTQYF | TGTGCCAGCAGTTACACGGAAAGCACAGATACGCAGTATTTT
TRBJ1-2 | TRBV6-1 | - | few | CASKLSGGAPSGGLTF | TGTGCCAGTAAATTGAGTGGAGGGGCACCGAGTGGAGGACTCACCTTC
TRBJ1-3 | TRBV6-5 | TRBD1 | few | CASSYATGSGNTIYF | TGTGCCAGCAGTTACGCGACAGGGTCGGGAAACACCATATATTTT
TRBJ1-6 | TRBV20-1 | - | - | CSTRTADNSPLHF | TGCAGTACCAGGACAGCCGATAATTCACCCCTCCACTTT
TRBJ2-7 | TRBV11-2 | - | - | CASSSLRDSTYEQYF | TGTGCCAGCAGCTCCCTTAGGGACTCTACCTACGAGCAGTACTTC
TRBJ2-1 | TRBV20-1 | - | few | CSPEGMNEQFF | TGCAGCCCAGAGGGAATGAATGAGCAGTTCTTC
TRBJ2-5 | TRBV14 | - | few | CASSPGPGVWLETQYF | TGTGCCAGCAGCCCGGGCCCAGGGGTGTGGTTGGAGACCCAGTACTTC
TRBJ1-6 | TRBV2 | TRBD1 | few | CASRTGGNSPLHF | TGTGCCAGCAGGACAGGGGGTAATTCACCCCTCCACTTT
TRBJ1-1 | TRBV7-9 | - | - | CASSFSGRGFEAFF | TGTGCCAGCAGCTTTTCCGGCAGGGGATTCGAAGCTTTCTTT
TRBJ1-5 | TRBV19 | TRBD1 | medium-sized | CASSTRTGGAFQPQHF | TGTGCCAGTAGTACCCGGACAGGGGGCGCCTTCCAGCCCCAGCATTTT
TRBJ1-2 | TRBV25-1 | - | - | CASSVRTAYGYTF | TGTGCCAGCAGTGTCCGTACAGCTTATGGCTACACCTTC
TRBJ1-2 | TRBV4-1 | - | few | CASSQTGTLNYGYTF | TGCGCCAGCAGCCAAACCGGGACACTTAACTATGGCTACACCTTC
TRBJ2-7 | TRBV20-1 | TRBD1 | few | CSASAGQVYEQYF | TGCAGTGCTTCCGCGGGACAGGTCTACGAGCAGTACTTC
TRBJ1-2 | TRBV20-1 | - | few | CSASLGNYGYTF | TGCAGTGCTAGTTTGGGGAACTATGGCTACACCTTC
TRBJ2-3 | TRBV7-7 | - | - | CASSLGAGDTQYF | TGTGCTAGCAGCTTAGGGGCTGGAGATACGCAGTATTTT
TRBJ2-5 | TRBV20-1 | TRBD2 | few | CSARGGGIETQYF | TGCAGTGCTAGAGGGGGGGGGATAGAGACCCAGTACTTC
TRBJ2-7 | TRBV7-2 | - | few | CASSLASSSRRYEQYF | TGTGCCAGCAGCTTAGCTTCGTCCTCACGTAGATACGAGCAGTACTTC
TRBJ2-1 | TRBV19 | TRBD1 | - | CASSIGTAEQFF | TGTGCCAGTAGTATCGGGACAGCCGAGCAGTTCTTC
TRBJ2-1 | TRBV20-1 | TRBD2 | medium-sized | CSALTSGRADEQFF | TGCAGTGCTTTGACTAGCGGGAGGGCGGATGAGCAGTTCTTC
TRBJ2-3 | TRBV6-2/TRBV6-3 | TRBD2 | - | CVSRRAGETDTQYF | TGTGTCAGCAGGCGAGCGGGAGAAACAGATACGCAGTATTTT
TRBJ2-7 | TRBV12-3/TRBV12-4 | - | once | CASSFTAGMPEQYF | TGTGCCAGCAGTTTTACGGCAGGGATGCCCGAGCAGTACTTC
TRBJ2-7 | TRBV29-1 | - | - | CSVVDNRSGDEQYF | TGCAGCGTTGTGGATAACCGTAGTGGGGACGAGCAGTACTTC
TRBJ1-3 | TRBV28 | TRBD1 | - | CASSPSGTGVGNTIYF | TGTGCCAGCAGCCCCTCCGGGACAGGGGTAGGAAACACCATATATTTT